The rows below give T cell receptor beta chains drawn from one sample of a study of PD-L1 blockade in urothelial cancer. Produced via immunoSEQ multiplex PCR; TCRdb's table is partial and in-frame only. The data show about 53,000 clones, 87% seen once. Here the sequenced sample was PBMCs, taken around atezolizumab (anti-PD-L1) treatment. These receptors all stem from a woman between 55 and 75 years old with urothelial cancer. Both conserved end residues are part of each CDR3. D genes are given only for firm matches. Size tells how often a clone was seen (once, few, many) or the class of an expanded clone, and some rows leave it out.

d_call	j_call	v_call	clone_size	cdr3_aa	cdr3_nt
-	TRBJ1-1	TRBV10-3	-	CASRDLNTEAFF	TGTGCCTCCCGGGACTTGAACACTGAAGCTTTCTTT
-	TRBJ1-1	TRBV5-4	once	CASSLDRGTEAFF	TGTGCCAGCAGCTTGGATAGGGGAACTGAAGCTTTCTTT
TRBD1	TRBJ2-4	TRBV10-3	once	CAISPGQGYLDIQYF	TGTGCCATCAGCCCGGGACAGGGGTATTTAGACATTCAGTACTTC
TRBD2	TRBJ2-1	TRBV11-2	-	CASSPQRGYNEQFF	TGTGCCAGCAGCCCCCAGCGGGGGTACAATGAGCAGTTCTTC
TRBD2	TRBJ2-1	TRBV14	-	CASSQVGAGGFEQFF	TGTGCCAGCAGCCAAGTGGGAGCGGGAGGGTTTGAGCAGTTCTTC
TRBD2	TRBJ2-1	TRBV25-1	-	CASNQAGTSGQHYNEQFF	TGTGCCAGCAACCAGGCTGGGACTAGCGGGCAACACTACAATGAGCAGTTCTTC
-	TRBJ2-4	TRBV19	few	CASSISGTKNIQYF	TGTGCCAGTAGTATCTCGGGGACCAAAAACATTCAGTACTTC
-	TRBJ1-2	TRBV4-3	few	CASSQSFRPTNYGYTF	TGCGCCAGCAGCCAAAGCTTCAGGCCGACTAACTATGGCTACACCTTC
TRBD2	TRBJ2-7	TRBV7-8	-	CASSLAASGRAGHEQYF	TGTGCCAGCAGCTTAGCGGCTAGCGGGAGGGCGGGCCACGAGCAGTACTTC
TRBD1	TRBJ1-2	TRBV2	-	CASSEAQGGGRKGYTF	TGTGCCAGCAGTGAAGCGCAAGGGGGCGGAAGAAAGGGCTACACCTTC
-	TRBJ2-1	TRBV18	-	CASSPSQGSHNEQFF	TGTGCCAGCTCACCGTCCCAGGGTTCCCACAATGAGCAGTTCTTC
-	TRBJ2-7	TRBV11-2	-	CASSLVGYAEEQYF	TGTGCCAGCAGCTTAGTTGGCTACGCGGAAGAGCAGTACTTC
-	TRBJ1-5	TRBV7-9	-	CASSSGQISNQPQHF	TGTGCCAGCAGCTCTGGACAGATTAGCAATCAGCCCCAGCATTTT
TRBD2	TRBJ2-2	TRBV10-2	-	CASSEVGLAGVGELFF	TGCGCCAGCAGTGAAGTAGGACTAGCGGGAGTCGGGGAGCTGTTTTTT
TRBD1	TRBJ1-4	TRBV19	-	CATWDRGFNEKLFF	TGTGCCACGTGGGACAGGGGGTTTAATGAAAAACTGTTTTTT
TRBD1	TRBJ1-2	TRBV9	-	CASSVTGGSGYTF	TGTGCCAGCAGCGTCACAGGGGGGTCTGGCTACACCTTC
-	TRBJ1-1	TRBV6-5	-	CASTLFTGGVGEAFF	TGTGCCAGCACTCTCTTTACAGGCGGTGTGGGAGAAGCTTTCTTT
-	TRBJ2-2	TRBV10-2	-	CASSDITGELFF	TGCGCCAGCAGCGACATCACCGGGGAGCTGTTTTTT
-	TRBJ2-3	TRBV7-2	-	CASRLNTDTQYF	TGTGCCAGCAGACTAAACACAGATACGCAGTATTTT
-	TRBJ2-2	TRBV12-5	-	CASGLVLSGTANTGELFF	TGTGCTAGTGGTTTGGTTCTCAGTGGGACTGCGAACACCGGGGAGCTGTTTTTT
TRBD2	TRBJ2-3	TRBV4-3	once	CASSQDPAGGGDTQYF	TGCGCCAGCAGCCAAGATCCAGCGGGAGGCGGTGATACGCAGTATTTT
TRBD1	TRBJ2-7	TRBV7-3	once	CASSGQGYNEQYF	TGTGCCAGCAGCGGACAGGGGTACAACGAGCAGTACTTC
TRBD2	TRBJ2-7	TRBV27	-	CASTNREGFDEQYF	TGTGCCAGCACTAATCGGGAGGGCTTCGACGAGCAGTACTTC
-	TRBJ2-6	TRBV7-2	-	CASSFAKFAGWSGANVLTF	TGTGCCAGCAGCTTCGCAAAGTTTGCAGGGTGGAGTGGGGCCAACGTCCTGACTTTC
-	TRBJ2-5	TRBV7-2	-	CASRRQGGQETQYF	TGTGCCAGCAGGCGTCAGGGAGGCCAAGAGACCCAGTACTTC
-	TRBJ2-1	TRBV19	few	CASSIVGQLQAEQFF	TGTGCCAGTAGTATAGTAGGACAACTCCAGGCTGAGCAGTTCTTC
TRBD2	TRBJ2-1	TRBV27	-	CASSPLGREGYNEQFF	TGTGCCAGCAGTCCCCTGGGGCGGGAGGGTTACAATGAGCAGTTCTTC
TRBD1	TRBJ1-1	TRBV27	-	CASSLFWTGTNTEAFF	TGTGCCAGCAGTTTATTTTGGACAGGGACGAACACTGAAGCTTTCTTT
-	TRBJ1-2	TRBV5-8	-	CASSFEQGLNYGYTF	TGTGCCAGCAGCTTTGAGCAGGGGTTGAACTATGGCTACACCTTC
-	TRBJ2-7	TRBV5-6	-	CASSLYGEGEQYF	TGTGCCAGCAGCCTTTACGGAGAGGGCGAGCAGTACTTC
TRBD2	TRBJ2-7	TRBV9	-	CASSVVASGGLWEQYF	TGTGCCAGCAGCGTAGTGGCTAGCGGGGGTCTTTGGGAGCAGTACTTC
-	TRBJ2-5	TRBV2	-	CASSEWSVWETQYF	TGTGCCAGCAGTGAATGGAGCGTTTGGGAGACCCAGTACTTC
TRBD2	TRBJ2-3	TRBV4-2	-	CASSQERGRGGTDTQYF	TGTGCCAGCAGCCAAGAACGCGGGAGGGGAGGCACAGATACGCAGTATTTT
TRBD2	TRBJ2-3	TRBV27	-	CATSGSGGDTQYF	TGTGCCACCTCGGGTAGCGGGGGTGATACGCAGTATTTT
TRBD1	TRBJ1-5	TRBV9	once	CASSAGQGDSNQPQHF	TGTGCCAGCAGCGCCGGACAGGGGGATAGCAATCAGCCCCAGCATTTT
-	TRBJ1-2	TRBV7-2	-	CASSSQTASYGYTF	TGTGCCAGCAGCTCACAGACAGCCTCCTATGGCTACACCTTC
-	TRBJ1-6	TRBV7-9	-	CASSSGVLNSPLHF	TGTGCCAGCAGCTCAGGGGTCCTGAATTCACCCCTCCACTTT
TRBD1	TRBJ1-1	TRBV13	-	CASSLEGARNTEAFF	TGTGCCAGCAGCCTAGAGGGGGCCCGGAACACTGAAGCTTTCTTT
TRBD2	TRBJ2-5	TRBV29-1	-	CSVELAGVDETQYF	TGCAGCGTTGAACTAGCGGGAGTTGATGAGACCCAGTACTTC
-	TRBJ1-2	TRBV28	few	CASSSPRDGYTF	TGTGCCAGCAGCTCTCCTCGGGATGGCTACACCTTC
-	TRBJ1-5	TRBV5-6	-	CASSDTGNQPQHF	TGTGCCAGCAGCGACACCGGCAATCAGCCCCAGCATTTT